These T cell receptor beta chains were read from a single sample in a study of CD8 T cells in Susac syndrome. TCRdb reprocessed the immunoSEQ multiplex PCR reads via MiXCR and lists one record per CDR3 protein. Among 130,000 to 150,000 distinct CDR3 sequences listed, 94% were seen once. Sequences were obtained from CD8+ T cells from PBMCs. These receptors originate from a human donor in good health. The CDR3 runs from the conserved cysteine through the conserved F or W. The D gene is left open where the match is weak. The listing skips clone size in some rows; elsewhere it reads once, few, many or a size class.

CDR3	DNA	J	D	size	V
CASLGQGKFNEQFF	TGTGCCAGCCTCGGACAGGGAAAGTTCAATGAGCAGTTCTTC	TRBJ2-1	TRBD1	-	TRBV7-8
CASSATRQLPSYEQYF	TGTGCCAGCAGTGCAACACGACAGCTCCCCTCCTACGAGCAGTACTTC	TRBJ2-7	-	-	TRBV6-1
CASSQGREGGYEQYF	TGCGCCAGCAGCCAAGGGCGGGAGGGTGGATACGAGCAGTACTTC	TRBJ2-7	TRBD2	-	TRBV4-3
CSVAVPSGTAYEQYF	TGCAGCGTTGCCGTACCAAGCGGGACCGCTTACGAGCAGTACTTC	TRBJ2-7	TRBD2	-	TRBV29-1
CASSQRGTNYEQYF	TGTGCCAGCAGTCAAAGAGGTACTAACTACGAGCAGTACTTC	TRBJ2-7	-	-	TRBV25-1
CASSQGQGAEAFF	TGCGCCAGCAGCCAGGGACAGGGAGCTGAAGCTTTCTTT	TRBJ1-1	TRBD1	-	TRBV4-3
CSALGQGIGYIGELFF	TGCAGTGCTCTGGGACAGGGGATCGGGTACATCGGGGAGCTGTTTTTT	TRBJ2-2	TRBD1	-	TRBV20-1
CASSLKANEQFF	TGCGCCAGCAGCCTAAAGGCCAATGAGCAGTTCTTC	TRBJ2-1	-	-	TRBV4-1
CSAIGLAEHPGELFF	TGCAGTGCTATCGGACTAGCGGAGCATCCCGGGGAGCTGTTTTTT	TRBJ2-2	TRBD2	-	TRBV20-1
CAWSVRQIPYEQYF	TGTGCCTGGAGTGTACGTCAGATTCCCTACGAGCAGTACTTC	TRBJ2-7	-	-	TRBV30
CSVPSGRANEQFF	TGCAGCGTTCCTAGCGGGAGAGCTAATGAGCAGTTCTTC	TRBJ2-1	TRBD2	-	TRBV29-1
CSVDHSGSGNEQYF	TGCAGCGTTGACCATAGCGGGAGTGGGAACGAGCAGTACTTC	TRBJ2-7	TRBD2	-	TRBV29-1
CASIGQGENEQFF	TGTGCCAGCATTGGACAGGGGGAGAATGAGCAGTTCTTC	TRBJ2-1	TRBD1	-	TRBV2
CASSQIYEQYF	TGTGCCAGCAGCCAGATCTACGAGCAGTACTTC	TRBJ2-7	-	few	TRBV3-1
CASSLWGKNQPQHF	TGTGCCAGCAGCCTATGGGGTAAGAATCAGCCCCAGCATTTT	TRBJ1-5	-	-	TRBV27
CASSQDNRASYEQYF	TGCGCCAGCAGCCAAGATAACAGGGCCTCCTACGAGCAGTACTTC	TRBJ2-7	-	-	TRBV4-3
CASSFGTSVYNEQFF	TGTGCCAGCAGTTTTGGGACTAGCGTCTACAATGAGCAGTTCTTC	TRBJ2-1	TRBD2	-	TRBV12-3/TRBV12-4
CASSGLAGPDNEQFF	TGTGCCAGCAGTGGACTAGCGGGACCAGACAATGAGCAGTTCTTC	TRBJ2-1	TRBD2	-	TRBV6-2/TRBV6-3
CASSETGTWGETQYF	TGTGCCAGCAGCGAAACAGGGACTTGGGGGGAGACCCAGTACTTC	TRBJ2-5	-	-	TRBV7-3
CASSQELGRGGEQYF	TGTGCCAGCAGCCAAGAACTGGGCAGGGGGGGCGAGCAGTACTTC	TRBJ2-7	-	-	TRBV4-2
CASSQGTGESYNEQFF	TGTGCCAGCAGCCAGGGGACGGGAGAATCCTACAATGAGCAGTTCTTC	TRBJ2-1	-	once	TRBV3-1
CASSHSGSGANVLTF	TGTGCCAGCAGCCATTCAGGATCTGGGGCCAACGTCCTGACTTTC	TRBJ2-6	-	-	TRBV9
CASSLWVTPYEQYF	TGTGCCAGCAGCTTGTGGGTCACCCCCTACGAGCAGTACTTC	TRBJ2-7	-	-	TRBV11-2
CASSDSLLNTQYF	TGTGCCAGCAGCGATAGCCTTCTAAATACGCAGTATTTT	TRBJ2-3	-	-	TRBV28
CASSRGFEQYF	TGTGCCAGCAGCCGAGGGTTCGAGCAGTACTTC	TRBJ2-7	-	-	TRBV7-9
CASSLDREEAQYF	TGTGCCAGCAGCTTGGATAGAGAGGAGGCCCAGTACTTC	TRBJ2-5	-	once	TRBV7-9
CASSVECTASGSMDTQYF	TGTGCCAGCAGCGTAGAGTGTACGGCTAGCGGGAGTATGGATACGCAGTATTTT	TRBJ2-3	TRBD2	once	TRBV9
CASSPDLDTQYF	TGTGCCAGCAGTCCTGACCTAGATACGCAGTATTTT	TRBJ2-3	-	-	TRBV6-2/TRBV6-3
CASSQDPAGDVKGEQFF	TGCGCCAGCAGCCAAGATCCCGCAGGGGATGTAAAGGGCGAGCAGTTCTTC	TRBJ2-1	-	-	TRBV4-3
CASSSPALTGLIDTQYF	TGTGCCAGCAGCTCCCCGGCGTTGACCGGTTTGATCGATACGCAGTATTTT	TRBJ2-3	-	once	TRBV7-9
CATRGGRNEKLFF	TGTGCCACCCGGGGGGGTCGTAATGAAAAACTGTTTTTT	TRBJ1-4	-	-	TRBV15
CASSPSPPKIARGKVIQYF	TGTGCCAGCAGCCCGAGTCCCCCTAAAATTGCGCGGGGTAAGGTCATTCAGTACTTC	TRBJ2-4	-	-	TRBV4-2
CASSYRLAGVAGANVLTF	TGTGCCAGCAGCTACCGACTAGCGGGAGTAGCCGGGGCCAACGTCCTGACTTTC	TRBJ2-6	TRBD2	-	TRBV5-4
CASSLGQGGDEQYF	TGTGCCAGCAGCCTGGGACAGGGTGGCGACGAGCAGTACTTC	TRBJ2-7	TRBD1	-	TRBV28
CASSVPGARNEQFF	TGTGCCAGCAGCGTACCAGGGGCGAGGAATGAGCAGTTCTTC	TRBJ2-1	-	-	TRBV9
CSARVLGLGEKLFF	TGCAGTGCTAGAGTCTTGGGCCTTGGGGAAAAACTGTTTTTT	TRBJ1-4	-	-	TRBV20-1
CASSPDSNQETQYF	TGTGCCAGCAGTCCAGACAGTAACCAAGAGACCCAGTACTTC	TRBJ2-5	-	-	TRBV7-9
CTIQGGITDTQYF	TGCACCATACAAGGGGGTATCACAGATACGCAGTATTTT	TRBJ2-3	-	-	TRBV20-1
CSAVDYKINSYNEQFF	TGCAGTGCAGTGGACTACAAGATTAATAGCTACAATGAGCAGTTCTTC	TRBJ2-1	-	-	TRBV20-1
CSANRQFKVFEQFF	TGCAGTGCTAATCGGCAGTTTAAGGTGTTTGAGCAGTTCTTC	TRBJ2-1	-	-	TRBV20-1
CASRRGGGYTF	TGTGCCAGCAGAAGGGGAGGCGGCTACACCTTC	TRBJ1-2	-	-	TRBV28
CASSQDRSGSNEQFF	TGCGCCAGCAGCCAAGATCGTAGCGGGAGCAATGAGCAGTTCTTC	TRBJ2-1	TRBD2	-	TRBV4-3
CSVEAGRGLYEQYF	TGCAGCGTTGAGGCGGGCAGGGGGTTGTACGAGCAGTACTTC	TRBJ2-7	TRBD1	once	TRBV29-1
CASSYSSGGSYTF	TGTGCCAGCAGTTACTCGTCAGGGGGCAGCTACACCTTC	TRBJ1-2	TRBD1	-	TRBV6-5
CATKWGDVLTF	TGTGCCACCAAATGGGGAGACGTCCTGACTTTC	TRBJ2-6	-	-	TRBV27
CASSEAFSYEQYF	TGTGCCAGCAGTGAAGCCTTCTCCTACGAGCAGTACTTC	TRBJ2-7	-	-	TRBV25-1
CAWSRATGELFF	TGTGCCTGGAGTAGGGCCACCGGGGAGCTGTTTTTT	TRBJ2-2	-	-	TRBV30
CASSPRGLAIYEQYF	TGTGCCAGCAGCCCCCGAGGACTAGCAATATACGAGCAGTACTTC	TRBJ2-7	TRBD2	-	TRBV12-3/TRBV12-4
CASSQDDIGGETQYF	TGCGCCAGCAGCCAAGATGACATAGGAGGTGAGACCCAGTACTTC	TRBJ2-5	-	once	TRBV4-1
CASSLAGTQETQYF	TGCGCCAGCAGCTTGGCAGGGACCCAAGAGACCCAGTACTTC	TRBJ2-5	-	-	TRBV5-1
CASSPRTGIGWGYTF	TGTGCCAGCAGCCCAAGGACAGGGATCGGTTGGGGCTACACCTTC	TRBJ1-2	TRBD1	-	TRBV9
CASSEARGAPTLNTEAFF	TGTGCCAGCAGTGAAGCGCGCGGGGCGCCAACCCTGAACACTGAAGCTTTCTTT	TRBJ1-1	-	-	TRBV2
CATSSPGRENGYTF	TGTGCCACCAGCAGTCCCGGACGGGAAAATGGCTACACCTTC	TRBJ1-2	-	-	TRBV15
CASTYRGPSYNEQFF	TGCGCCAGCACCTACAGGGGACCCTCCTACAATGAGCAGTTCTTC	TRBJ2-1	TRBD1	-	TRBV5-1
CASSVVSSGRETQYF	TGTGCCAGCAGCGTAGTAAGTAGCGGGAGAGAGACCCAGTACTTC	TRBJ2-5	TRBD2	-	TRBV9
CSARGEFGNEQFF	TGCAGTGCTAGGGGGGAGTTTGGGAATGAGCAGTTCTTC	TRBJ2-1	-	-	TRBV20-1